This T cell receptor beta chain was recovered during a study of T cell responses to AZD1222 COVID-19 vaccine. Overall study findings and caveats: White British donors predominated, females outnumbered males, and clonal diversity was possibly underestimated. Every sample of the repertoires postdated the peak T cell response.

The count of this clone is one. The antigen is undetermined. This table comes from immunoSEQ multiplex PCR, and its TCRdb copy is limited to in-frame clones, with some not included. The data show some 56,000 clones, with approximately 92% seen just once and under 6.5% held by the top ten. Timing groups of about 4 and about 12 weeks for second doses were pooled. CDR1 GTSNPN and CDR2 SVGIG come from the germline V gene (reference sequence). Trimming took 3 bases from V and 1 from J, leaving 6 bases between them. The CDR3 sequence is 12 residues long. The receptor's source is an adult who received the AZD1222 COVID-19 vaccine. The sample here was peripheral blood, taken 28 days after the second AZD1222 dose. This chain joins TRBV30 and TRBJ1-2; tentative D call: TRBD1 (5 bases). Written as DNA, the CDR3 is TGTGCCTGGAGGGGGGGTAACTATGGCTACACCTTC. As protein: CAWRGGNYGYTF. Full variable domain (missing parts from reference TRBV30 and TRBJ1-2): SQTIHQWPATLVQPVGSPLSLECTVEGTSNPNLYWYRQAAGRGLQLLFYSVGIGQISSEVPQNLSASRPQDRQFILSSKKLLLSDSGFYLCAWRGGNYGYTFGSGTRLTVV.